This T cell receptor beta chain was identified in a study of T cell responses to AZD1222 COVID-19 vaccine. Sequenced by immunoSEQ multiplex PCR; TCRdb stores in-frame clones only, minus some. This table has about 150,000 clones, 90% appearing once. CDR1 and CDR2 from the germline V gene are MNHEY and SMNVEV (reference sequence). This CDR3 has 17 amino acids. V lost 1 base to trimming and J lost 1 base; unmatched junction nucleotides: 8. This TCR came from an adult in good health. This specimen was peripheral blood, taken on day 0 of AZD1222 vaccination. V usage is TRBV27 and J usage is TRBJ1-1; 8 bases match TRBD1. CDR3 residues: CASSLFAGGSKNTEAFF. The CDR3 DNA follows: TGTGCCAGCAGTTTATTCGCAGGGGGCTCGAAGAACACTGAAGCTTTCTTT.